One and the same sample provided the 19 T cell receptor beta chains below, sequenced in a study of tumor-infiltrating lymphocytes in primary liver carcinoma. TCR beta cDNA came from about 500 ng total RNA, primed with a constant-region primer. It was through three nested multiplex PCR rounds of slightly modified ARM-PCR that TCR beta libraries arose. The first two PCR rounds, nine to ten cycles each, used TRBV1-TRBV30 forward primers and a C-beta reverse primer. Via MiXCR, TCRdb re-called the multiplex PCR reads, giving one row per CDR3 protein. In the table there are approximately 310,000 distinct CDR3 sequences, 55% to 65% of which are singletons. Germline DNA was also extracted, and blood RNA was taken from unsorted whole blood. Sequencing was done on a sample of peripheral blood. The receptor source for this set is a man aged 40-49 years with primary liver carcinoma and hepatitis B virus infection.

As regards this clonotype: A much larger clonotype is one base distant, so this may be a read error. This CDR3 is missing its conserved last phenylalanine or tryptophan, likely due to a read error. The chain uses TRBV6-5 and TRBJ1-5; maybe TRBD1 (5 bases). Germline V lookup: CDR1 MNHEY, CDR2 SVGAGI. The CDR3 has 13 residues. V lost 7 bases and J 7 bases, leaving 14 bases between the germline ends. CDR3 protein: CASTSGGRQPQHL. For the CDR3, the DNA is TGTGCCAGCACAAGCGGGGGTAGACAGCCCCAGCATTTA.

CDR3 DNA: TGCGCCAGCAGCTTGAACGGAATTGGCGGCAATGAGCAGTTCTTC. Translated, it gives CASSLNGIGGNEQFF. The chain links TRBV5-1 to TRBJ2-1; D is unclear. The CDR3 loop spans 15 amino acids. Looked up from germline, CDR1 is SGHRS and CDR2 is YFSETQ. Trimming took off 1 base at V and 6 bases at J, with 14 bases between the two ends.

About this clonotype itself: A junction boundary mismatches the germline segment, possibly from a read error. This chain connects TRBV11-2 to TRBJ2-2; D could derive from TRBD1 or TRBD2 (5 bases each). This CDR3 contains 11 residues. Germline V gene data show CDR1 as SGHAT and CDR2 as FQNNGV. The CDR3: CAGRQTGKLFF. The CDR3 nucleotides are TGTGCCGGCAGACAGACCGGGAAGCTGTTTTTT.

This clonotype was detected ten times or more. CDR3 loop: CSVDSSGTSTDTQYF. CDR3 DNA sequence: TGCAGCGTTGATTCTAGCGGGACTTCCACAGATACGCAGTATTTT. This rearrangement joins TRBV29-1 to TRBJ2-3; TRBD2 matches 9 bases. Germline CDR1 is SQVTM and CDR2 is ANQGSEA. The length of the CDR3 is 15 residues. V shed 3 bases and J 2 bases; nucleotides not matched to a gene: 6.

This chain uses TRBV2 with TRBJ1-4; a weak D match, TRBD1 (5 bases). V was shortened by 3 bases and J by 10 bases, with 12 bases between the two germline ends. CDR3 size: 13 residues. Germline CDR1 SNHLY, CDR2 FYNNEI. CDR3 amino acids: CASSDRAKGKLFF. Written as DNA, the CDR3 is TGTGCCAGCAGTGACAGGGCGAAAGGAAAACTGTTTTTT.

Comment on this clonotype: It may be a read error: a sequence one base away is much more abundant. V gene TRBV6-2 or TRBV6-3 combines with J gene TRBJ2-5, with D perhaps matching TRBD1 or TRBD2 (5 bases each). The CDR3 sequence is 13 residues long. Germline CDR1 MNHEY, CDR2 SVGEGT. CDR3 sequence: CTSTLLGAKTQYF. The CDR3 nucleotides are TGTACCAGCACCCTGCTCGGGGCCAAGACCCAGTACTTC.

To note about this clonotype: Being one base from a much bigger clone, this may be a read error. This chain joins TRBV5-1 and TRBJ2-7; 9 bases align to TRBD1. The CDR3 spans 15 residues. V lost 4 bases to trimming and J lost 5 bases; unmatched junction nucleotides: 10. The germline CDR1 and CDR2 sequences are SGHRS and YFSETQ. The CDR3 sequence: CASSGDRGFAHEQYF. The CDR3 nucleotides read TGCGCCAGCAGCGGTGACAGGGGGTTTGCCCACGAGCAGTACTTC.

This clonotype occurred once. This chain uses TRBV6-5 with TRBJ1-1, with a weak D call TRBD1 (5 bases). Between the trimmed V and J ends, which lost 4 bases and 2 bases, there was a span of 17 bases. Germline loops: CDR1 MNHEY, CDR2 SVGAGI. This CDR3 has 16 amino acids. The CDR3 reads CASSSPRRGCNTEAFF. The CDR3 nucleotides are TGTGCCAGCAGTTCCCCCCGCCGGGGCTGTAACACTGAAGCTTTCTTT.

The chain links TRBV11-2 to TRBJ2-2; perhaps TRBD1 as D (6 bases). This CDR3 contains 15 residues. The V end lost 2 bases, the J end lost 5 bases, and 12 bases lay between the germline ends. CDR1 is SGHAT, CDR2 FQNNGV, per germline. CDR3 in DNA: TGTGCCAGCAGCTTACTTTCACAGGGTACCGGGGAGCTGTTTTTT. It yields the protein CASSLLSQGTGELFF.

This clonotype was counted once. The chain carries TRBV6-1 and TRBJ2-1; D possibly corresponds to TRBD2 (6 bases). This CDR3 has 14 residues. V lost 7 bases and J lost 4, with 14 bases in between. CDR1 MNHNS and CDR2 SASEGT come from the germline V gene. Here the CDR3 DNA reads TGTGCCAGCATGGGACTTTTCCTATACAATGAGCAGTTCTTC. This translates into CASMGLFLYNEQFF.

Comment on this clonotype: A much larger clone lies one base from this, so it may be a read error. The chain uses TRBV28 and TRBJ2-5; D remains unclear. V lost 10 bases, J lost 2 bases, and 8 bases lay in between. CDR1 is MDHEN and CDR2 is SYDVKM in the germline V gene. CDR3 size: 11 residues. CDR3 sequence (DNA): TGTGCCACCACCAGTCAAGAGACCCAGTACTTC. This sequence encodes CATTSQETQYF. The complete variable domain, with remaining parts taken from reference TRBV28 and TRBJ2-5, reads DVKVTQSSRYLVKRTGEKVFLECVQDMDHENMFWYRQDPGLGLRLIYFSYDVKMKEKGDIPEGYSVSREKKERFSLILESASTNQTSMYLCATTSQETQYFGPGTRLLVL.

This clonotype appeared many times. The V call is TRBV12-3 or TRBV12-4, the J call TRBJ2-1; 7 positions agree with TRBD2. V lost 6 bases, J lost 10 bases, and 3 bases stayed unmatched. The CDR3 runs to 11 residues. The CDR3 DNA reads TGTGCCAGCAGCTTGGGGGGGGAGCAGTTCTTC. This codes for CASSLGGEQFF.

The CDR3 spells CASSLRTGITGELFF. The CDR3 region has the DNA TGCGCCAGCAGCTTGAGGACAGGGATAACCGGGGAGCTGTTTTTT. The chain couples TRBV5-1 to TRBJ2-2, with 8 bases that match TRBD1. Trimming cost V 1 base and J 5 bases; bases outside gene matches: 4. This CDR3 spans 15 amino acids. Per germline, CDR1 SGHRS and CDR2 YFSETQ. Full variable domain (outside the CDR3, taken from reference TRBV5-1 and TRBJ2-2): KAGVTQTPRYLIKTRGQQVTLSCSPISGHRSVSWYQQTPGQGLQFLFEYFSETQRNKGNFPGRFSGRQFSNSRSEMNVSTLELGDSALYLCASSLRTGITGELFFGEGSRLTVL.

A remark on this clonotype: A read error is possible here, since a much larger clone lies one base away. The rearrangement uses TRBV4-2 and TRBJ1-5, with D possibly being TRBD1 (5 bases). The CDR3 extends over 18 amino acids. Germline assignment: CDR1 LGHNA and CDR2 YNFKEQ. The CDR3 DNA follows: TGTGCCAACAGCGGCCAGGTTACTGCAGGGTCAAGCAATCAGCCCCAGCATTTT. Protein: CANSGQVTAGSSNQPQHF.

Comment on this clonotype: A much larger clone sits a single nucleotide away, making a read error possible. Here the CDR3 reads CASSFNGRLPKETQYF. In nucleotides, the CDR3 is TGTGCCAGCAGCTTTAACGGGAGATTACCTAAAGAGACCCAGTACTTC. J is TRBJ2-5 and V is TRBV5-4; the D gene is possibly TRBD2 (6 bases). CDR1 and CDR2 (germline): SGHNT, YYREEE (reference sequence). V lost 2 bases, J lost 3 bases, and 17 bases lay in between. The CDR3 has 16 residues.

The chain carries TRBV6-1 and TRBJ1-6; D possibly corresponds to TRBD1 (5 bases). Germline CDR1 MNHNS, CDR2 SASEGT. V dropped 5 bases and J dropped 11 bases, with 19 bases sitting between them. This CDR3 spans 15 amino acids. The CDR3 coding sequence is TGTGCCAGCAGTCGAGGGACGGCCGGGGGTCCACCCCTCCACTTT. This translates into CASSRGTAGGPPLHF.

The count of this clonotype is one. An end of the junction differs from the germline gene, which may be a read error. The chain links TRBV29-1 to TRBJ1-1; 7 bases align to TRBD1. Germline-derived CDR1 and CDR2 are SQVTM and ANQGSEA. The CDR3 covers 15 residues. DNA for the CDR3: TGCAGCGTTTCAGGGGGGTGGGCCATGAGCACTGAAGCTTTCTTC. This translates into CSVSGGWAMSTEAFF.

Comment on this clonotype: A clone one base away is much larger, so this may be a read error. The rearrangement links TRBV6-5 to TRBJ1-1, with 9 bases fitting TRBD1. The CDR3 sequence is 13 residues long. Per germline, CDR1 MNHEY and CDR2 SVGAGI. The CDR3 loop reads CTSLPQGAAEAFF. The CDR3 DNA reads as TGTACCAGCCTACCACAGGGGGCTGCTGAAGCTTTCTTT.

As concerns this clonotype: A much larger clone is a single base away; this may be a read error. This rearrangement joins TRBV12-3 or TRBV12-4 to TRBJ2-5; D is unresolved. The CDR3 runs 13 residues. Written as DNA, the CDR3 is TGTGTCAGCAGTTTATTGTCCGGAGAGACCCAGTACTTC. It codes for CVSSLLSGETQYF.